The 20 T cell receptor beta chains listed next were all sequenced from one sample in a study of patients and donors after allogeneic stem cell transplantation. From the RT-PCR reads, TCRdb called clonotypes with MiXCR, one entry per CDR3 protein. The sample contains about 960,000 distinct CDR3 sequences, 15% to 20% of which appear only once. Sample: blood, either unsorted or a sorted T cell fraction (not recorded which). These receptors were taken from a human donor who was either an allogeneic HSCT recipient or a stem cell or donor lymphocyte infusion donor (not recorded which). It is not recorded whose cells these are; they may come from a transplant donor.

This clonotype has a handful of counts. The chain combines TRBV2 with TRBJ2-1, with 9 nucleotides matching TRBD2. With V trimmed by 7 bases and J by 11 bases, 18 bases remained unmatched. CDR1 and CDR2 from the germline V gene are SNHLY and FYNNEI. The CDR3 has 16 residues. The CDR3 loop is CASIWREGGITRKQFF. The CDR3 DNA sequence: TGTGCCAGCATATGGCGGGAGGGAGGGATTACAAGGAAGCAGTTCTTC.

This clonotype has a handful of counts. The CDR3 DNA reads as TGTGCCAGCAGTTTCTTAAGGGGCAAAGGCTATGGCTACACCTTC. Its translation is CASSFLRGKGYGYTF. The chain has TRBV28 and TRBJ1-2; tentatively, D is TRBD1 (5 bases). Germline assignment: CDR1 MDHEN and CDR2 SYDVKM. The CDR3 has 15 residues. V shed 3 bases and J shed 4 bases, with 15 bases lying between them.

The chain couples TRBV5-1 to TRBJ1-2; 11 bases line up with TRBD1. Germline V gives CDR1 SGHRS, CDR2 YFSETQ. Trimming cost V 0 bases and J 7 bases; bases outside gene matches: 5. CDR3 length: 15 amino acids. CDR3 loop: CASSLEGQGVAGYTF. DNA for the CDR3: TGCGCCAGCAGCTTGGAGGGACAGGGGGTTGCTGGCTACACCTTC.

The chain links TRBV27 to TRBJ1-5; perhaps TRBD1 as D (6 bases). V dropped 2 bases and J dropped 6 bases, with 20 bases sitting between them. CDR1 is MNHEY, CDR2 SMNVEV, per germline (reference sequence). This CDR3 has 17 residues. CDR3 sequence: CASSLGPRGLISQPQHF. As DNA, the CDR3 is TGTGCCAGCAGTTTAGGGCCGCGGGGGCTGATTAGTCAGCCCCAGCATTTT.

V and J are TRBV11-2 and TRBJ2-3; D may be TRBD1 (5 bases). Germline V gene sequence: CDR1 SGHAT, CDR2 FQNNGV. The CDR3 sequence is 14 residues long. V dropped 3 bases and J dropped 4 bases, with 11 bases sitting between them. CDR3 nucleotide sequence: TGTGCCAGCAGCTTCGAGACAGAATCAGATACGCAGTATTTT. It encodes CASSFETESDTQYF.

The chain has TRBV14 and TRBJ2-5; D is uncertain. The V end was cut by 5 bases, the J end by 1 base, with 8 bases between. CDR1 and CDR2 (germline): SGHDN, FVKESK. This CDR3 contains 13 residues. Here the CDR3 DNA reads TGTGCCAGCAGCGAGGTTTTCCAAGAGACCCAGTACTTC. Residues: CASSEVFQETQYF.

This clonotype occurred a few times. The V and J genes are TRBV21-1 and TRBJ1-1. TRBV21-1 is an annotated pseudogene. The CDR3 consists of 10 residues. CDR3 coding DNA: TGTGCCGTCGGGAGAGATGAAGCTTTCTTT. The encoded protein is CAVGRDEAFF.

The genes are TRBV11-1 and TRBJ1-1; no clear D. The CDR3 loop spans 16 amino acids. V was trimmed by 4 bases and J by 3 bases, leaving 18 bases between them. Germline V CDR1 and CDR2: SGHAT, FQDESV (reference sequence). The CDR3 DNA reads as TGTGCCAGCAGCTCGGCGAGACAAGGGAGCCACACTGAAGCTTTCTTT. Translation gives CASSSARQGSHTEAFF. Together with reference TRBV11-1 and TRBJ1-1, the CDR3 gives the full variable domain: EAEVAQSPRYKITEKSQAVAFWCDPISGHATLYWYRQILGQGPELLVQFQDESVVDDSQLPKDRFSAERLKGVDSTLKIQPAELGDSAMYLCASSSARQGSHTEAFFGQGTRLTVV.

The gene calls are TRBV10-3 and TRBJ2-1; TRBD2 might be the D (6 bases). This CDR3 is 17 amino acids long. V was cut by 6 bases and J by 2 bases, with 20 bases left in between. Germline-derived CDR1 and CDR2 are ENHRY and SYGVKD. CDR3 in amino acids: CAISPRGGKITYNEQFF. CDR3 bases: TGTGCCATCAGCCCGCGGGGCGGGAAAATCACCTACAATGAGCAGTTCTTC.

This clonotype occurred a few times. The chain links TRBV19 to TRBJ1-1, with 7 bases that match TRBD1. The CDR3 consists of 15 residues. The V gene end was trimmed by 6 bases and the J gene end by 5 bases; junction bases not matched to a gene: 12. Germline V gene sequence: CDR1 LNHDA, CDR2 SQIVND (reference sequence). In DNA, the CDR3 is TGTGCCAGTAGCCAACCGACAGGGAGAGGGACTGAAGCTTTCTTT. It yields the protein CASSQPTGRGTEAFF.

The chain combines TRBV12-3 or TRBV12-4 with TRBJ2-7, with 12 bases identical to TRBD1. J gave up 5 bases and V 6 bases, and 5 bases lay outside the gene matches. The CDR3 contains 14 residues. This CDR3 is CASRPGTGGHEQYF. In nucleotides, the CDR3 is TGTGCCAGCAGACCCGGGACAGGGGGCCACGAGCAGTACTTC.

The J gene is TRBJ1-2, the V gene TRBV9; D gene ambiguous. The germline V gene encodes CDR1 SGDLS and CDR2 YYNGEE. V gave up 2 bases and J gave up 3 bases, with 14 bases separating them. This CDR3 spans 15 amino acids. The DNA of the CDR3 is TGTGCCAGCAGCGTGCGGGCCGGGAGGGACTATGGCTACACCTTC. Translating it yields CASSVRAGRDYGYTF.

This clonotype was observed a handful of times. The chain recombines TRBV12-5 with TRBJ2-2, with D possibly called TRBD1 or TRBD2 (5 bases each). Trimming cost V 0 bases and J 5 bases, with 10 bases left between them. Per the germline V gene, CDR1 is LGHNT and CDR2 is FRNRAP. The CDR3 runs 15 residues. In DNA, the CDR3 is TGTGCTAGTGGTTTGGTTTGGGACCGTACCGGGGAGCTGTTTTTT. Translating it yields CASGLVWDRTGELFF.

The table lists this clonotype with a few counts. This rearrangement joins TRBV15 to TRBJ2-3; either TRBD1 or TRBD2 may fit D (5 bases each). V was pared by 3 bases and J by 3 bases, with 19 bases between. Germline V CDR1 and CDR2: LNHNV, YYDKDF (reference sequence). The CDR3 covers 17 residues. Written as DNA, the CDR3 is TGTGCCACCAGCAGGGGGGAACTGGACTCGGGGACAGATACGCAGTATTTT. Protein: CATSRGELDSGTDTQYF.

The chain carries TRBV11-2 and TRBJ1-1; no definite D call. Germline loops: CDR1 SGHAT, CDR2 FQNNGV. Deletions cut 1 base from V and 1 base from J, with 13 bases between. CDR3 size: 16 residues. CDR3 nucleotide sequence: TGTGCCAGCAGCTTAGGCGGTATCTGGTCGAACACTGAAGCTTTCTTT. Its protein product is CASSLGGIWSNTEAFF.

A few counts support this clonotype. The rearrangement joins TRBV4-3 to TRBJ1-6, with D uncertain. The CDR3 totals 18 residues. V was clipped by 0 bases and J by 0 bases, with 12 bases between them. In germline, CDR1 is LGHNA, CDR2 YSLEER. The CDR3 DNA follows: TGCGCCAGCAGCCAAGATTTTGGGGAAAGCTCCTATAATTCACCCCTCCACTTT. Translating gives CASSQDFGESSYNSPLHF.

This clonotype occurred a few times. This chain uses TRBV5-1 with TRBJ1-6; D remains unclear. Trimming pared 2 bases from V and 9 bases from J, leaving 9 bases between. The germline gives CDR1 SGHRS, CDR2 YFSETQ. The CDR3 consists of 13 residues. The CDR3 sequence: CASSFDLGSPLHF. In nucleotides, the CDR3 is TGCGCCAGCAGCTTCGATTTGGGTTCACCCCTCCACTTT.

The chain uses TRBV20-1 and TRBJ2-3; 10 positions match TRBD2. This CDR3 has 17 amino acids. CDR1 is DFQATT, CDR2 SNEGSKA, per germline (reference sequence). Trimming cost V 0 bases and J 1 base; bases outside gene matches: 7. The CDR3 DNA sequence: TGCAGTGCTAGAGATCTTAGCGGGGGGTCTCGCACAGATACGCAGTATTTT. Translated: CSARDLSGGSRTDTQYF.

This clonotype was counted only a few times. The rearrangement links TRBV27 to TRBJ2-1; D is ambiguous. This CDR3 is 14 amino acids long. Trimming took 3 bases from V and 8 from J, leaving 14 bases between them. Germline values: CDR1 MNHEY, CDR2 SMNVEV (reference sequence). DNA of the CDR3: TGTGCCAGCAGTTTGAGTGAGATTGTTGATGAGCAGTTCTTC. Residues: CASSLSEIVDEQFF.

This clonotype was observed a handful of times. V gene TRBV6-5 combines with J gene TRBJ1-3, with D uncertain. Germline loops: CDR1 MNHEY, CDR2 SVGAGI. V was shortened by 0 bases and J by 4 bases, with 13 bases between the two germline ends. The length of the CDR3 is 16 residues. This CDR3 is CASSYSKRGSGNTIYF. In DNA form, the CDR3 reads TGTGCCAGCAGTTACTCGAAGCGGGGATCAGGAAACACCATATATTTT.